These 29 T cell receptor beta chains originate from one sample sequenced in a study of glioma-infiltrating T cells after dendritic cell vaccination. Documented time point: after dendritic cell vaccination, including at tumor progression/relapse. Some clones are missing from TCRdb's copy, which holds only in-frame ones; the method was immunoSEQ multiplex PCR. The sample records around 92,000 clones, approximately 80% being singletons. This specimen consisted of blood, obtained after dendritic cell vaccination. The receptors stem from a human donor with glioblastoma.

The chain has TRBV30 and TRBJ1-2; a weak D match, TRBD1 (6 bases). The V end lost 2 bases, the J end lost 5 bases, and 12 bases lay between the germline ends. CDR1 and CDR2 (germline): GTSNPN, SVGIG (reference sequence). CDR3 length equals 13 residues. CDR3 in amino acids: CAWSIRGQYGYTF. The DNA for the CDR3 is TGTGCCTGGAGTATCAGGGGCCAATATGGCTACACCTTC.

The chain carries TRBV5-5 and TRBJ1-1; maybe TRBD1 (5 bases). The CDR3 spans 15 residues. In germline, CDR1 is SGHKS, CDR2 YYEKEE (reference sequence). V gave up 0 bases and J gave up 3 bases, with 12 bases separating them. The CDR3 DNA is TGTGCCAGCAGCTTGGCCTTTCTAGGGGACACTGAAGCTTTCTTT. It codes for CASSLAFLGDTEAFF.

In this sample, this clone turned up once. The chain is built from TRBV27 and TRBJ1-5; 8 bases line up with TRBD1. Losses at the gene ends were 5 bases for V and 7 bases for J; bases not matched to a gene: 10. The CDR3 spans 15 residues. The germline CDR1 and CDR2 sequences are MNHEY and SMNVEV (reference sequence). The DNA for the CDR3 is TGTGCCAGCAGTACCAGGACAGGGAGGGGGCAGCCCCAGCATTTT. Translating it yields CASSTRTGRGQPQHF.

J is TRBJ2-3 and V is TRBV6-1, with 9 positions matching TRBD2. The CDR3 loop spans 16 amino acids. The V gene end was trimmed by 4 bases and the J gene end by 14 bases; junction bases not matched to a gene: 19. Germline CDR1 MNHNS, CDR2 SASEGT. The chain's CDR3 is CASSAQRLAVDRGGYF. The CDR3 DNA reads as TGTGCCAGCAGTGCCCAGCGACTAGCGGTGGACCGAGGGGGGTATTTT.

The chain has TRBV30 and TRBJ2-1; 12 bases align to TRBD2. Trimming took 4 bases from V and 3 from J; bases not matched to a gene: 10. The length of the CDR3 is 17 residues. Germline CDR1 GTSNPN, CDR2 SVGIG (reference sequence). The CDR3 region has the DNA TGTGCCTGGACTTACTCGGGACTAGCGGGCTTCTACAATGAGCAGTTCTTC. Translating gives CAWTYSGLAGFYNEQFF.

This chain connects TRBV6-1 to TRBJ1-2; D gene unclear. Germline V CDR1 and CDR2: MNHNS, SASEGT. This CDR3 is built from 13 residues. V was pared by 4 bases and J by 2 bases, with 8 bases between. CDR3 nucleotides: TGTGCCAGCAGTGGGTACAGAAACTATGGCTACACCTTC. Protein: CASSGYRNYGYTF.

The rearrangement uses TRBV2 and TRBJ2-5, with D maybe TRBD2 (6 bases). Trimming cost V 7 bases and J 1 base, with 10 bases left between them. CDR3 size: 13 residues. Germline V gene sequence: CDR1 SNHLY, CDR2 FYNNEI. The CDR3: CASKPGSQETQYF. The CDR3 DNA reads as TGTGCCAGCAAACCCGGGAGCCAAGAGACCCAGTACTTC.

The chain has TRBV7-9 and TRBJ2-7, with TRBD2 matching over 8 bases. The J segment lost 5 bases and the V segment lost 3 bases, leaving 9 bases of the junction unmatched. This CDR3 has 15 residues. The germline V gene has CDR1 SEHNR and CDR2 FQNEAQ (reference sequence). The DNA of the CDR3 is TGTGCCAGCAGCTTCGTCGGTAGCGGGACCAACGAGCAGTACTTC. This gives the protein CASSFVGSGTNEQYF. Combining the CDR3 with reference TRBV7-9 and TRBJ2-7 gives the whole variable domain DTGVSQNPRHKITKRGQNVTFRCDPISEHNRLYWYRQTLGQGPEFLTYFQNEAQLEKSRLLSDRFSAERPKGSFSTLEIQRTEQGDSAMYLCASSFVGSGTNEQYFGPGTRLTVT.

The chain uses TRBV28 and TRBJ1-5; tentatively, D is TRBD1 (5 bases). V gave up 1 base and J gave up 1 base, with 11 bases separating them. Germline CDR1 reads MDHEN; CDR2 reads SYDVKM. The CDR3 totals 16 residues. CDR3 in amino acids: CASSLLGGGSNQPQHF. CDR3 sequence (DNA): TGTGCCAGCAGTTTATTGGGGGGAGGAAGCAATCAGCCCCAGCATTTT.

The V gene is TRBV5-6, the J gene TRBJ2-1; 10 bases fit TRBD2. After removal of 1 base from V and 4 bases from J, the junction contained 5 bases not matched to a gene. CDR1 is SGHDT and CDR2 is YYEEEE in the germline V gene. The CDR3 covers 16 residues. The CDR3 nucleotides are TGTGCCAGCAGCTTGCCTCTAGCGGGGGTTTACAATGAGCAGTTCTTC. This gives the protein CASSLPLAGVYNEQFF.

V gene TRBV6-5 combines with J gene TRBJ2-5, with 8 bases fitting TRBD1. This CDR3 region has 16 residues. CDR1 and CDR2 (germline): MNHEY, SVGAGI. V was clipped by 2 bases and J by 3 bases; unmatched bases: 8. The CDR3 DNA is TGTGCCAGCAGTTACACCGCCGGACAGGGAAAAGAGACCCAGTACTTC. The encoded protein is CASSYTAGQGKETQYF.

This chain joins TRBV6-5 and TRBJ1-4, with D possibly matching TRBD1 (5 bases). Germline CDR1 is MNHEY and CDR2 is SVGAGI. This CDR3 is 14 amino acids long. Deletions cut 6 bases from V and 9 bases from J, with 17 bases between. The CDR3 DNA sequence: TGTGCCAGCAGATCCACAGGCTTTGGTAAAAAACTGTTTTTT. Its protein product is CASRSTGFGKKLFF.

The gene calls are TRBV11-2 and TRBJ2-3, with no clear D. Deletions cut 3 bases from V and 8 bases from J, with 9 bases between. Per the germline V gene, CDR1 is SGHAT and CDR2 is FQNNGV. This CDR3 contains 12 residues. The DNA for the CDR3 is TGTGCCAGCAGCTTTCCTGTAGCTACGCAGTATTTT. This codes for CASSFPVATQYF.

The J gene is TRBJ1-1, the V gene TRBV9; D remains ambiguous. Germline CDR1 SGDLS, CDR2 YYNGEE. The CDR3 has 15 residues. The ends were cut back, 4 bases at V and 6 bases at J, with 19 bases in the middle. The CDR3 sequence is CASSPRWGGQAEAFF. For the CDR3, the DNA is TGTGCCAGCAGCCCACGATGGGGAGGGCAGGCTGAAGCTTTCTTT. Supplemented by reference TRBV9 and TRBJ1-1, the full variable domain reads DSGVTQTPKHLITATGQRVTLRCSPRSGDLSVYWYQQSLDQGLQFLIQYYNGEERAKGNILERFSAQQFPDLHSELNLSSLELGDSALYFCASSPRWGGQAEAFFGQGTRLTVV.

The V gene is TRBV15, the J gene TRBJ1-3; D gene unclear. CDR1 is LNHNV and CDR2 is YYDKDF in the germline V gene (reference sequence). The CDR3 length is 19 residues. V lost 0 bases to trimming and J lost 0 bases, with 18 bases between them. In DNA, the CDR3 is TGTGCCACCAGCAGAGATTTCGCGGCAGACCTTAGCTCTGGAAACACCATATATTTT. As protein: CATSRDFAADLSSGNTIYF. Looking up the rest from reference TRBV15 and TRBJ1-3 gives the full variable domain: DAMVIQNPRYQVTQFGKPVTLSCSQTLNHNVMYWYQQKSSQAPKLLFHYYDKDFNNEADTPDNFQSRRPNTSFCFLDIRSPGLGDTAMYLCATSRDFAADLSSGNTIYFGEGSWLTVV.

The V call is TRBV4-1, the J call TRBJ2-7; 9 nucleotides line up with TRBD2. CDR1 is MGHRA, CDR2 YSYEKL, per germline. J gave up 3 bases and V 3 bases, and 15 bases lay outside the gene matches. There are 18 residues in the CDR3. CDR3 region: CASSHLTSGDSIFYEQYF. CDR3 DNA: TGCGCCAGCAGCCATCTGACTAGCGGAGATTCAATTTTCTACGAGCAGTACTTC.

The chain couples TRBV7-6 to TRBJ2-2; 12 nucleotides line up with TRBD2. This CDR3 is built from 16 residues. J was trimmed by 5 bases and V by 1 base; bases with no gene match: 2. Germline V gene lookup returns CDR1 SGHVS and CDR2 FNYEAQ. The CDR3 sequence: CASSLVGTSGTGELFF. The CDR3, as DNA: TGTGCCAGCAGCTTAGTTGGGACTAGCGGGACCGGGGAGCTGTTTTTT.

This chain uses TRBV6-6 with TRBJ1-3; D is unresolved. This CDR3 has 15 amino acids. Germline CDR1 reads MNHNY; CDR2 reads SVGAGI (reference sequence). V lost 4 bases and J 4 bases, leaving 14 bases between the germline ends. The CDR3 bases are TGTGCCAGCAGTTCCGCCGGGAACTTGGGAAACACCATATATTTT. Its protein product is CASSSAGNLGNTIYF.

The V call is TRBV18, the J call TRBJ2-1; possibly TRBD1 for D (6 bases). From germline, CDR1 is KGHSH and CDR2 LQKENI. V lost 6 bases to trimming and J lost 6 bases, with 15 bases between them. CDR3 length: 14 amino acids. This chain's CDR3 is CASSGTTDPNEQFF. The CDR3 DNA is TGTGCCAGCTCCGGGACAACAGATCCCAATGAGCAGTTCTTC.

The J gene is TRBJ1-6, the V gene TRBV5-6; D unresolved. The V end was cut by 1 base, the J end by 8 bases, with 4 bases between. Germline CDR1 SGHDT, CDR2 YYEEEE. CDR3 length: 12 amino acids. The CDR3 coding sequence is TGTGCCAGCAGCTTGAGCGATTCACCCCTCCACTTT. This gives the protein CASSLSDSPLHF.

This chain links TRBV9 with TRBJ2-1, with 7 nucleotides matching TRBD2. The CDR3 has 17 amino acids. Germline V gene sequence: CDR1 SGDLS, CDR2 YYNGEE. V dropped 4 bases and J dropped 4; count of bases not matched to a gene: 14. CDR3 DNA: TGTGCCAGCAGCATAAGGGACTACCCTACCTCTTACAATGAGCAGTTCTTC. Its translation: CASSIRDYPTSYNEQFF.

The V gene is TRBV28, the J gene TRBJ1-2; D unclear. The V gene lost 6 bases and the J gene lost 2 bases, with 7 bases spanning the gap. The CDR3 is made up of 12 amino acids. Germline loops: CDR1 MDHEN, CDR2 SYDVKM. The CDR3 DNA reads as TGTGCCAGCAGCTTGAGGAACTATGGCTACACCTTC. This encodes CASSLRNYGYTF.

The chain is built from TRBV19 and TRBJ2-7; 7 nucleotides match TRBD2. The V segment lost 5 bases and the J segment 2 bases; nucleotides outside the gene matches: 9. This CDR3 has 15 amino acids. Per the germline V gene, CDR1 is LNHDA and CDR2 is SQIVND (reference sequence). Here the CDR3 reads CASSDPGGEAYEQYF. As DNA, the CDR3 is TGTGCCAGTAGTGATCCGGGGGGTGAGGCCTACGAGCAGTACTTC. Looking up the rest from reference TRBV19 and TRBJ2-7 gives the full variable domain: DGGITQSPKYLFRKEGQNVTLSCEQNLNHDAMYWYRQDPGQGLRLIYYSQIVNDFQKGDIAEGYSVSREKKESFPLTVTSAQKNPTAFYLCASSDPGGEAYEQYFGPGTRLTVT.

The chain links TRBV6-6 to TRBJ1-2; tentative D call: TRBD1 (5 bases). The CDR3 runs to 12 residues. V was cut by 8 bases and J by 8 bases, with 15 bases left in between. Germline assignment: CDR1 MNHNY and CDR2 SVGAGI (reference sequence). The CDR3 bases are TGTGCCAGCGCATCCTCAGGGTACGGCTACACCTTC. Protein sequence: CASASSGYGYTF.

This chain joins TRBV19 and TRBJ2-1, with D hard to call. The CDR3 runs 13 residues. Looked up from germline, CDR1 is LNHDA and CDR2 is SQIVND (reference sequence). Trimming removed 1 base at V and 6 bases at J, with 7 bases between. The CDR3 nucleotides read TGTGCCAGTAGTATAGCGACGGGCAATGAGCAGTTCTTC. It specifies CASSIATGNEQFF.

The rearrangement uses TRBV21-1 and TRBJ1-6; the DNA was not used to check the table's D call, TRBD1. TRBV21-1 is marked as a pseudogene. The CDR3 has 15 amino acids. CDR3 region: CASSVTQEGNSPLHF. CDR3 DNA: TGTGCCAGCAGTGTAACCCAGGAAGGAAATTCACCCCTCCACTTT.

The chain is built from TRBV19 and TRBJ2-3; 12 nucleotides match TRBD2. This CDR3 has 16 amino acids. The V gene's germline CDR1 is LNHDA and CDR2 SQIVND (reference sequence). The ends lost 5 bases at V and 2 bases at J; junction bases unmatched: 5. CDR3 amino acids: CASSRRLAGDTDTQYF. Here the CDR3 DNA reads TGTGCCAGTAGTCGAAGACTAGCGGGGGACACAGATACGCAGTATTTT.

The rearrangement uses TRBV11-2 and TRBJ2-7, with 9 nucleotides matching TRBD1. After removal of 4 bases from V and 1 base from J, the junction contained 8 bases not matched to a gene. This CDR3 spans 16 amino acids. CDR1 SGHAT and CDR2 FQNNGV come from the germline V gene. CDR3 nucleotides: TGTGCCAGCAGCTCGAACAGGGGGCGGGGATCCTACGAGCAGTACTTC. It translates to CASSSNRGRGSYEQYF.

This chain uses TRBV9 with TRBJ2-2; the D is unclear. The CDR3 spans 13 residues. The V gene's germline CDR1 is SGDLS and CDR2 YYNGEE. V was pared by 0 bases and J by 6 bases, with 6 bases between. The CDR3 sequence: CASSVATPGELFF. CDR3 DNA: TGTGCCAGCAGCGTAGCGACTCCCGGGGAGCTGTTTTTT. Filled out from reference TRBV9 and TRBJ2-2, the complete variable domain reads DSGVTQTPKHLITATGQRVTLRCSPRSGDLSVYWYQQSLDQGLQFLIQYYNGEERAKGNILERFSAQQFPDLHSELNLSSLELGDSALYFCASSVATPGELFFGEGSRLTVL.